These 27 T cell receptor beta chains originate from one sample sequenced in a study of cytomegalovirus exposure and HLA in healthy donors. Primers included in the PCR were 60 Vbeta and 13 Jbeta primers. TCRdb keeps only in-frame clones here, not all; method: immunoSEQ multiplex PCR. This table holds approximately 190,000 clones, about 86% found once. Sequenced sample: PBMCs. The receptor source for this set is a woman under 30 in good health and CMV-seropositive.

The V gene is TRBV19, the J gene TRBJ2-1; TRBD2 agrees at 9 bases. J was trimmed by 4 bases and V by 5 bases; bases with no gene match: 6. The CDR3 is 15 amino acids. The V gene's germline CDR1 is LNHDA and CDR2 SQIVND (reference sequence). The CDR3 region is CASSVPSGDYNEQFF. In nucleotides, the CDR3 is TGTGCCAGTAGTGTGCCTAGCGGGGATTACAATGAGCAGTTCTTC.

This clone came up once. The J gene is TRBJ2-5, the V gene TRBV7-3, with 12 bases that match TRBD1. Germline V lookup: CDR1 SGHTA, CDR2 FQGTGA. CDR3 length: 15 residues. The ends lost 3 bases at V and 5 bases at J; junction bases unmatched: 4. The CDR3 sequence is CASSLGTGGTETQYF. CDR3 bases: TGTGCCAGCAGCTTGGGGACAGGGGGCACGGAGACCCAGTACTTC.

The DNA for the CDR3 is TGTGCCAGTAGTATCGGTGGGGGACAGGGAAAGACCCAGTACTTC. Translation: CASSIGGGQGKTQYF. The gene calls are TRBV19 and TRBJ2-5; 9 nucleotides line up with TRBD1. Trimming cost V 3 bases and J 6 bases; bases outside gene matches: 8. The CDR3 is made up of 15 amino acids. Germline CDR1 reads LNHDA; CDR2 reads SQIVND (reference sequence).

The chain carries TRBV2 and TRBJ1-1; D ambiguous. The V end lost 6 bases, the J end lost 4 bases, and 21 bases lay between the germline ends. The germline gives CDR1 SNHLY, CDR2 FYNNEI. The CDR3 is 16 residues long. CDR3 nucleotides: TGTGCCAGCAGCCCCCCCGCCGTGTTAGCCGGCACTGAAGCTTTCTTT. As protein: CASSPPAVLAGTEAFF.

This chain connects TRBV5-1 to TRBJ2-2; no clear D. The V and J ends lost 5 bases and 3 bases respectively, with 11 bases between them. CDR3 length: 14 residues. Germline CDR1 SGHRS, CDR2 YFSETQ. The CDR3 region is CASRSATDTGELFF. The CDR3 DNA is TGCGCCAGCAGGTCAGCGACCGACACCGGGGAGCTGTTTTTT. The entire variable domain, with the rest obtained from reference TRBV5-1 and TRBJ2-2, is as follows: KAGVTQTPRYLIKTRGQQVTLSCSPISGHRSVSWYQQTPGQGLQFLFEYFSETQRNKGNFPGRFSGRQFSNSRSEMNVSTLELGDSALYLCASRSATDTGELFFGEGSRLTVL.

This clone was detected a few times. The CDR3 here is CASSLSVGEVETQYF. CDR3 bases: TGTGCCAGCAGCTTATCCGTAGGGGAAGTAGAGACCCAGTACTTC. The V call is TRBV7-2, the J call TRBJ2-5, with D perhaps TRBD1 (5 bases). The ends were cut back, 2 bases at V and 4 bases at J, with 14 bases in the middle. This CDR3 is built from 15 residues. The germline V gene encodes CDR1 SGHTA and CDR2 FQGNSA.

This clone was counted between two and nine times. V usage is TRBV11-2 and J usage is TRBJ1-1; unclear D gene. CDR1 and CDR2 (germline): SGHAT, FQNNGV. V shed 0 bases and J shed 1 base, with 3 bases lying between them. The CDR3 is 13 amino acids. The CDR3 here is CASSLERNTEAFF. CDR3 DNA: TGTGCCAGCAGCTTAGAGAGGAACACTGAAGCTTTCTTT.

The chain is built from TRBV7-9 and TRBJ2-1, with 10 positions matching TRBD2. In germline, CDR1 is SEHNR, CDR2 FQNEAQ (reference sequence). After removal of 5 bases from V and 5 bases from J, the junction contained 9 bases not matched to a gene. This CDR3 contains 16 residues. The CDR3 nucleotides are TGTGCCAGCAGCCCCAGGACTAGCGGAATGAACAATGAGCAGTTCTTC. Encoded protein: CASSPRTSGMNNEQFF.

CDR3 sequence reads: CASSTRSGQGLFWTF. The CDR3 nucleotides read TGCGCCAGCAGCACCAGATCGGGACAGGGGCTGTTTTGGACCTTC. The chain uses TRBV5-1 and TRBJ1-2; 10 bases are a match to TRBD1. Germline assignment: CDR1 SGHRS and CDR2 YFSETQ. This CDR3 has 15 amino acids. Trimming removed 4 bases from V and 14 bases from J; junction bases left unmatched: 17. Supplemented by reference TRBV5-1 and TRBJ1-2, the full variable domain reads KAGVTQTPRYLIKTRGQQVTLSCSPISGHRSVSWYQQTPGQGLQFLFEYFSETQRNKGNFPGRFSGRQFSNSRSEMNVSTLELGDSALYLCASSTRSGQGLFWTFGSGTRLTVV.

The rearrangement joins TRBV11-1 to TRBJ2-7; TRBD1 matches 8 bases. The CDR3 runs to 13 residues. V was pared by 3 bases and J by 3 bases, with 1 base of the junction left unmatched. Germline V gene data show CDR1 as SGHAT and CDR2 as FQDESV (reference sequence). The CDR3 is CASSFGQGYEQYF. CDR3 coding DNA: TGTGCCAGCAGCTTCGGACAGGGCTACGAGCAGTACTTC.

J is TRBJ1-6 and V is TRBV9; perhaps TRBD1 as D (6 bases). This CDR3 has 13 residues. Germline CDR1 and CDR2: SGDLS and YYNGEE. The V end was cut by 0 bases, the J end by 13 bases, with 11 bases between. CDR3 DNA: TGTGCCAGCAGCGTAGGGACAGCAACGCCCCTCCACTTT. Translated, it gives CASSVGTATPLHF.

The genes are TRBV18 and TRBJ1-2; 11 bases map to TRBD1. Germline CDR1 and CDR2: KGHSH and LQKENI. After removal of 5 bases from V and 4 bases from J, the junction contained 3 bases not matched to a gene. The CDR3 has 14 amino acids. The CDR3 region has the DNA TGTGCCAGCTCAGGAGGGACAGGGGGCTATGGCTACACCTTC. It translates to CASSGGTGGYGYTF. Using reference TRBV18 and TRBJ1-2 for the parts outside the CDR3, the full variable domain is NAGVMQNPRHLVRRRGQEARLRCSPMKGHSHVYWYRQLPEEGLKFMVYLQKENIIDESGMPKERFSAEFPKEGPSILRIQQVVRGDSAAYFCASSGGTGGYGYTFGSGTRLTVV.

The chain couples TRBV6-6 to TRBJ1-1, with a weak D call TRBD1 (6 bases). This CDR3 region has 13 residues. The germline V and J ends were trimmed by 5 bases and 2 bases, with 9 bases remaining between them. CDR1 and CDR2 from the germline V gene are MNHNY and SVGAGI (reference sequence). This CDR3 is CASSPRGNTEAFF. The CDR3 DNA sequence: TGTGCCAGCAGTCCCAGGGGAAACACTGAAGCTTTCTTT.

V gene TRBV11-2 combines with J gene TRBJ1-1, with 8 positions matching TRBD1. Germline CDR1 SGHAT, CDR2 FQNNGV. V trimming: 5 bases; J trimming: 0 bases; junction bases outside the gene matches: 5. The CDR3 length is 15 residues. The CDR3 region has the DNA TGTGCCAGCAGCGCCGACAGGGGAATGAACACTGAAGCTTTCTTT. Protein sequence: CASSADRGMNTEAFF.

The rearrangement uses TRBV19 and TRBJ2-7; D remains unclear. V gave up 5 bases and J gave up 4 bases, with 12 bases separating them. Germline V gene sequence: CDR1 LNHDA, CDR2 SQIVND (reference sequence). The CDR3 runs 13 residues. The CDR3 DNA reads TGTGCCAGTAGTCAAAACAGAGATTACGAGCAGTACGTC. As protein: CASSQNRDYEQYV.

The rearrangement joins TRBV2 to TRBJ1-4, with a possible D match to TRBD1 (5 bases). Trimming removed 3 bases at V and 5 bases at J, with 7 bases between. This CDR3 has 13 amino acids. Germline-derived CDR1 and CDR2 are SNHLY and FYNNEI. The CDR3 sequence is CASSDRANEKLFF. CDR3 in DNA: TGTGCCAGCAGTGACAGGGCAAATGAAAAACTGTTTTTT.

This chain links TRBV7-8 with TRBJ1-2, with unresolved D. Germline CDR1 reads SGHVS; CDR2 reads FQNEAQ. The CDR3 runs 12 residues. V was clipped by 5 bases and J by 5 bases, with 9 bases between them. The CDR3 protein is CASSPTGYGYTF. In nucleotides, the CDR3 is TGTGCCAGCAGCCCTACGGGATATGGCTACACCTTC.

The V gene is TRBV5-4, the J gene TRBJ1-2, with D perhaps matching TRBD1 (5 bases). The germline CDR1 and CDR2 sequences are SGHNT and YYREEE (reference sequence). The length of the CDR3 is 13 residues. V lost 4 bases to trimming and J lost 5 bases, with 12 bases between them. CDR3 in DNA: TGTGCCAGCAGCCTAAAAGGGGCTTATGGCTACACCTTC. This sequence encodes CASSLKGAYGYTF.

Turning to this clone: The junction and the germline gene differ at one end; a read error may be behind it. This chain connects TRBV6-4 to TRBJ2-5, with D possibly being TRBD2 (5 bases). Germline values: CDR1 MRHNA, CDR2 SNTAGT. The CDR3 contains 14 residues. In DNA, the CDR3 is TGTGCCAGTAGTGTCAGCGGAGGACAAGAGACCCAGTACTTC. Translating it yields CASSVSGGQETQYF.

This clone was seen once. This chain links TRBV6-6 with TRBJ2-7, with 8 bases fitting TRBD1. V shed 0 bases and J 6 bases; nucleotides not matched to a gene: 7. In germline, CDR1 is MNHNY, CDR2 SVGAGI (reference sequence). This CDR3 is built from 15 residues. CDR3 sequence: CASSYSPGGASEQYF. DNA for the CDR3: TGTGCCAGCAGTTACTCCCCAGGGGGCGCATCCGAGCAGTACTTC.

CDR3 bases: TGTGCCCTGGAGACAGGGGGCTCAACTGAAGCTTTCTTT. Its protein is CALETGGSTEAFF. The gene calls are TRBV30 and TRBJ1-1; TRBD1 aligns across 10 bases. V trimming: 8 bases; J trimming: 5 bases; junction bases outside the gene matches: 8. The CDR3 is made up of 13 amino acids. Germline V gives CDR1 GTSNPN, CDR2 SVGIG (reference sequence). Full variable domain (remainder filled in from reference TRBV30 and TRBJ1-1): SQTIHQWPATLVQPVGSPLSLECTVEGTSNPNLYWYRQAAGRGLQLLFYSVGIGQISSEVPQNLSASRPQDRQFILSSKKLLLSDSGFYLCALETGGSTEAFFGQGTRLTVV.

Comment on this clone: Compared with germline, one end of the junction differs, possibly owing to a read error. CDR3 residues: CASSLVANGLTF. Written as DNA, the CDR3 is TGTGCCAGCAGCTTAGTAGCCAACGGCCTGACTTTC. The V and J genes are TRBV7-8 and TRBJ2-6; no clear D gene. This CDR3 comprises 12 residues. The germline V gene has CDR1 SGHVS and CDR2 FQNEAQ.

This clone was detected only once. The V call is TRBV7-2, the J call TRBJ2-7; TRBD1 matches 11 bases. V shed 5 bases, J shed 6 bases, and the junction held 3 bases outside the gene matches. This CDR3 is 13 amino acids long. Germline V gene sequence: CDR1 SGHTA, CDR2 FQGNSA. CDR3 in DNA: TGTGCCAGCAGCATGGACAGGGGGCGCGAGCAGTACGTC. Translated: CASSMDRGREQYV.

This sequence joins TRBV5-6 and TRBJ1-6, with unresolved D. CDR1 and CDR2 (germline): SGHDT, YYEEEE. V shed 0 bases and J shed 7 bases, with 14 bases lying between them. CDR3 length equals 16 residues. CDR3: CASSLDRRLQNSPLHF. The CDR3 DNA is TGTGCCAGCAGCTTGGATAGGCGGCTGCAGAATTCACCCCTCCACTTT.

This clone was seen more than once but under ten times. V gene TRBV11-1 combines with J gene TRBJ1-1; D remains unclear. Per the germline V gene, CDR1 is SGHAT and CDR2 is FQDESV (reference sequence). The CDR3 is 13 residues long. V was cut by 6 bases and J by 10 bases, with 18 bases left in between. CDR3 nucleotide sequence: TGTGCCAGCAGGGCGAGGGCAGCCGCGGCAGCTTTCTTT. It translates to CASRARAAAAAFF.

The rearrangement uses TRBV11-3 and TRBJ1-2; no firm D call. The V end was cut by 3 bases, the J end by 10 bases, with 21 bases between. The germline CDR1 and CDR2 sequences are SGHNT and YENEEA. This CDR3 region has 15 residues. The CDR3, as DNA: TGTGCCAGCAGCTTGGGAGGAGGGCCCTTGCGCGACTACACCTTC. It codes for CASSLGGGPLRDYTF.

This chain connects TRBV10-3 to TRBJ1-1; the match to TRBD1 covers 7 bases. Germline CDR1 ENHRY, CDR2 SYGVKD. J was trimmed by 0 bases and V by 10 bases; bases with no gene match: 8. The length of the CDR3 is 14 residues. CDR3 residues: CATEQGSLNTEAFF. CDR3 DNA sequence: TGTGCCACCGAACAGGGGTCCCTGAACACTGAAGCTTTCTTT.